Sequencing of this TCR beta chain was carried out in a study of blood T cell repertoires in COVID-19. In terms of age and location, participants ranged from roughly 18 to 95 years and lived in around 22 US areas. Under the authors' procedure: Reference gene primers were amplified, and this amplification served to estimate nucleated cell counts. Clones were read by immunoSEQ multiplex PCR, and TCRdb kept only the in-frame ones, dropping some. V and J calls and clone size are those listed in that table; D and trimming were worked out from the DNA. This sample has about 160,000 clones, with around 85% found just once. CDR1 and CDR2 (germline): SGHAT, FQNNGV. V was pared by 3 bases and J by 4 bases, with 2 bases of the junction left unmatched. This CDR3 spans 15 amino acids. Remarks on this clone: This same CDR3 is encoded by further DNA sequences in the sample.

The sequence came from a woman in her thirties or forties with acute COVID-19. The chain couples TRBV11-2 to TRBJ2-1; 11 bases fit TRBD2. The sequencing input was PBMCs or T cells enriched from blood (not recorded which). The CDR3 DNA sequence: TGTGCCAGCAGCTTGACTAGCGGGACTTACAATGAGCAGTTCTTC. Encoded protein: CASSLTSGTYNEQFF.